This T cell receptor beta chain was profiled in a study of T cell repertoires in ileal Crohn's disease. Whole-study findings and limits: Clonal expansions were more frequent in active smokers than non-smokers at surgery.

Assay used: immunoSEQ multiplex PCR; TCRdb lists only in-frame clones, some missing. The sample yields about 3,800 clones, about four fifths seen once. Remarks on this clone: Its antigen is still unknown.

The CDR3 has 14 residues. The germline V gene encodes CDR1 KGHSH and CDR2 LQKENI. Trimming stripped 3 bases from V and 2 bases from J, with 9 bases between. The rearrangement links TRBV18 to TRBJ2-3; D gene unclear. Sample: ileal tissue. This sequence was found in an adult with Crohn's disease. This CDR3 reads CASSPALNTDTQYF. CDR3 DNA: TGTGCCAGCTCACCCGCCCTAAACACAGATACGCAGTATTTT.